The T cell receptor (beta chain) described here comes from a study of cytomegalovirus exposure and HLA in healthy donors. The donors gave bone marrow, and they were healthy. The J segment lost 7 bases and the V segment lost 4 bases, leaving 5 bases of the junction unmatched. CDR1 is LGHNA and CDR2 is YSLEER in the germline V gene. The CDR3 sequence is 15 residues long. As concerns this clone: Its matching antigen is unknown.

Study-wide results and limits: Common viral pathogens were later found to be apparently linked to several of the most significant clusters.

PCR primers comprised 60 Vbeta and 13 Jbeta primers. Libraries were prepared by immunoSEQ multiplex PCR; TCRdb keeps only in-frame clonotypes and omits some of them. This repertoire shows about 160,000 clones, almost 80% found once; its top ten account for approximately 0.89%. This rearrangement joins TRBV4-3 to TRBJ1-6, with 9 bases matching TRBD1. This TCR was sampled from a woman aged 45-65 years in good health and CMV-seropositive. The sequenced material came from PBMCs. CDR3 sequence: CASSPRDRDNSPLHF. CDR3 coding DNA: TGCGCCAGCAGCCCCCGGGACAGGGACAATTCACCCCTCCACTTT.